These 11 T cell receptor beta chains came from one sample sequenced in a study of T cell clonality in common variable immunodeficiency. Their antigen targets remain unknown. The assay was immunoSEQ multiplex PCR, and TCRdb's table has in-frame clones only and misses some. The sample is made up of under 25,000 clones, none counted only once. Regarding the study as a whole: Reportedly, TCR beta sequences from common variable immunodeficiency showed fewer deletions and N-nucleotide insertions.

The specimen sequenced was peripheral blood mononuclear cells. The source is a human donor with common variable immunodeficiency.

There are many counts of this clone. The CDR3 goes on 3 residues after the read ends, and that part is filled in from the germline J gene. The rearrangement joins TRBV2 to TRBJ2-7; a possible D gene is TRBD1 (5 bases). With 6 bases removed from V and 0 bases from J, the gap between germline ends came to 6 bases. Germline values: CDR1 SNHLY, CDR2 FYNNEI. The length of the CDR3 is 12 residues. The covered CDR3 bases are TGTGCCAGCAGAGGGGTCTCCTACGAG. Residues: CASRGVSYE. The entire CDR3 reads CASRGVSYEQYF.

For this clone: The read is 3 residues too short to cover the CDR3 end, so that end is filled in from the germline J gene. The chain recombines TRBV30 with TRBJ1-4; D not certain. V was cut by 0 bases and J by 0 bases, with 11 bases left in between. Germline lookup yields CDR1 GTSNPN and CDR2 SVGIG (reference sequence). This CDR3 comprises 16 residues. CDR3 bases read: TGTGCCTGGAGTGTACCCCATTCGGCAACTAATGAAAAA. It is translated as CAWSVPHSATNEK. The whole CDR3 reads CAWSVPHSATNEKLFF.

On this clone itself: The observed sequence ends 3 residues before the CDR3 terminus, with the missing tail filled in from the germline J gene. This chain joins TRBV19 and TRBJ2-3; TRBD2 matches at 8 bases. V shed 7 bases and J 0 bases; nucleotides not matched to a gene: 12. This CDR3 is built from 17 residues. From germline, CDR1 is LNHDA and CDR2 SQIVND (reference sequence). The covered CDR3 bases are TGTGCCAGTACCCCTAAAGCGGGGGCCCGAAGCACAGATACG. Translated: CASTPKAGARSTDT. The full-length CDR3 reads as CASTPKAGARSTDTQYF.

This clone was observed a handful of times. This CDR3 reads CASSPGTGPGNTIYF. The DNA read from the CDR3 is TGTGCCAGCTCACCCGGGACAGGGCCTGGAAACACC. The chain has TRBV18 and TRBJ1-3; 9 nucleotides match TRBD1. The missing CDR3 end, 3 residues past where the read stops, is filled in from the germline J gene. This CDR3 is built from 15 residues. The V and J ends lost 3 bases and 2 bases, in that order; junction bases with no gene match: 2. Germline V gives CDR1 KGHSH, CDR2 LQKENI.

Note on this clone: Read sequence stops 3 residues before the CDR3 end, and the germline J gene provides the missing end. The gene calls are TRBV2 and TRBJ1-5; 9 bases map to TRBD1. J lost 1 base, V lost 8 bases, and 6 bases had no gene match. The CDR3 has 15 amino acids. Germline V gene sequence: CDR1 SNHLY, CDR2 FYNNEI. The CDR3 reads CASSPGQGSNQPQHF. The CDR3 DNA, read in part, is TGTGCCAGCTCTCCGGGACAGGGAAGCAATCAGCCC.

In its sample, this clone was seen a few times. The read comes to an end 3 residues before the CDR3 does, leaving the germline J gene to fill in the end. V usage is TRBV5-1 and J usage is TRBJ1-6, with D possibly being TRBD1 (6 bases). V was clipped by 2 bases and J by 7 bases, with 19 bases between them. The V gene's germline CDR1 is SGHRS and CDR2 YFSETQ. CDR3 length: 17 amino acids. The CDR3 DNA, read in part, is TGCGCCAGCAGCTTTAGTACGGGACAAGGGGGAAATTCACCC. Its translation is CASSFSTGQGGNSP. The CDR3 as a whole reads CASSFSTGQGGNSPLHF. Full variable domain (remainder filled in from reference TRBV5-1 and TRBJ1-6): KAGVTQTPRYLIKTRGQQVTLSCSPISGHRSVSWYQQTPGQGLQFLFEYFSETQRNKGNFPGRFSGRQFSNSRSEMNVSTLELGDSALYLCASSFSTGQGGNSPLHFGNGTRLTVT.

Only a few counts were recorded for this clone. The CDR3 is cut off 3 residues early in the read; its end comes from the germline J gene. The chain is built from TRBV29-1 and TRBJ2-7; 9 bases are a match to TRBD1. This CDR3 region has 12 residues. V lost 6 bases and J lost 2; bases outside the gene matches: 2. Germline CDR1 and CDR2: SQVTM and ANQGSEA. CDR3 DNA (partial): TGCAGCGTAAACAGGGGGCCCTACGAG. Its translation is CSVNRGPYE. In full, the CDR3 reads CSVNRGPYEQYF.

By sample fraction, this clone is medium-sized. The DNA ends 3 residues before the CDR3 does, and the rest of the CDR3 is filled in from the germline J gene. This chain connects TRBV2 to TRBJ2-7; 11 nucleotides match TRBD1. The CDR3 covers 14 residues. Germline CDR1 is SNHLY and CDR2 is FYNNEI. The junction had 3 bases not matched to a gene; V was cut back by 6 bases and J by 2 bases. The sequenced part of the CDR3 DNA is TGTGCCAGCAGCTGGGACAGGGGGGCCTACGAG. Translated, it gives CASSWDRGAYE. The entire CDR3 reads CASSWDRGAYEQYF.

This clone was observed a few times. Read data end 3 residues before the CDR3 end; the end is taken from the germline J gene. This chain links TRBV5-1 with TRBJ2-7; D possibly corresponds to TRBD2 (6 bases). This CDR3 has 13 residues. Trimming stripped 4 bases from V and 5 bases from J, with 13 bases between. Germline V gives CDR1 SGHRS, CDR2 YFSETQ. The CDR3 loop is CASSRLGLDEQYF. The sequenced part of the CDR3 DNA is TGCGCCAGCAGCAGACTAGGACTCGACGAG.

This clone was detected only a few times. The CDR3 sequence: CASSARDTYQPQHF. CDR3 bases read: TGTGCCAGCAGTGCCCGGGACACCTATCAGCCC. The chain links TRBV2 to TRBJ1-5; the D gene is possibly TRBD1 (6 bases). The read is 3 residues too short to cover the CDR3 end, so that end is filled in from the germline J gene. The V gene lost 4 bases and the J gene lost 5 bases, with 12 bases spanning the gap. CDR3 length equals 14 residues. Germline lookup yields CDR1 SNHLY and CDR2 FYNNEI. The full variable domain, with the rest looked up from reference TRBV2 and TRBJ1-5, is EPEVTQTPSHQVTQMGQEVILRCVPISNHLYFYWYRQILGQKVEFLVSFYNNEISEKSEIFDDQFSVERPDGSNFTLKIRSTKLEDSAMYFCASSARDTYQPQHFGDGTRLSIL.

This clone was seen ten or more times. Read data end 3 residues before the CDR3 end; the end is taken from the germline J gene. The chain recombines TRBV5-1 with TRBJ2-3; TRBD2 aligns across 8 bases. This CDR3 is 16 amino acids long. CDR1 and CDR2 (germline): SGHRS, YFSETQ. With V trimmed by 0 bases and J by 1 base, 4 bases remained unmatched. The CDR3 protein is CASSLEAGGGTDTQYF. Incomplete CDR3 DNA: TGCGCCAGCAGCTTGGAGGCGGGGGGCGGCACAGATACG.